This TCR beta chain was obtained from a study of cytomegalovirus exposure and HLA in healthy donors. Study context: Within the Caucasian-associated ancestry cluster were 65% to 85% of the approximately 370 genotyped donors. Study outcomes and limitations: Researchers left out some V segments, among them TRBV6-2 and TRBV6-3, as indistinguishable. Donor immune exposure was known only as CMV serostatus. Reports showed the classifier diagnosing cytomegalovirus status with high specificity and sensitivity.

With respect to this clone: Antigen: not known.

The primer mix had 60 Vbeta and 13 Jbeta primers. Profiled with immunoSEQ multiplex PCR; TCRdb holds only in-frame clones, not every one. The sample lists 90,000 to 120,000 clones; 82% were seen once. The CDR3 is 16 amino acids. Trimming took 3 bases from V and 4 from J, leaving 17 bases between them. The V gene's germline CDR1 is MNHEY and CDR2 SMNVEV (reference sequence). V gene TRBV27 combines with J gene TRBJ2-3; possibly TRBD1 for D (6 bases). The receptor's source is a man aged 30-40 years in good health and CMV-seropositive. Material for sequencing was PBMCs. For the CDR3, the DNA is TGTGCCAGCAGTTTCCTCTACACAGGGTTGTCAGATACGCAGTATTTT. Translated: CASSFLYTGLSDTQYF.